These 2 T cell receptor beta chains came from one sample sequenced in a study of T cell responses to AZD1222 COVID-19 vaccine. Repertoires were generated with immunoSEQ multiplex PCR, while TCRdb's copy carries only in-frame clones and drops some. The sample has some 140,000 clones, 70% to 90% seen once; the top ten hold just over 5.5%. Sequenced material: peripheral blood, taken on day 0 of AZD1222 vaccination. These receptors were taken from an adult in good health.

The gene calls are TRBV11-1 and TRBJ2-5; 9 bases agree with TRBD1. Germline V gives CDR1 SGHAT, CDR2 FQDESV (reference sequence). This CDR3 has 15 amino acids. Trimming cost V 1 base and J 2 bases; bases outside gene matches: 2. The CDR3 nucleotides read TGTGCCAGCAGCTTAGGAGGACAGGGGCAAGAGACCCAGTACTTC. It yields the protein CASSLGGQGQETQYF.

The chain combines TRBV6-2 or TRBV6-3 with TRBJ2-3; 8 nucleotides align to TRBD2. The CDR3 totals 14 residues. Germline CDR1 MNHEY, CDR2 SVGEGT. J lost 5 bases, V lost 2 bases, and 3 bases had no gene match. The CDR3 reads CASSYELAGDTQYF. The CDR3 region has the DNA TGTGCCAGCAGTTACGAGCTAGCGGGAGATACGCAGTATTTT.